The clone carrying this T cell receptor beta chain has ten or more counts. This sample is part of a study of T-cell reconstitution after alpha-beta-depleted transplantation in children. Unique molecular identifiers featured in how the TCRbeta library was prepared. TCRdb analysed the PCR reads with MiXCR anew, one entry per CDR3 protein. The sample gives under 300,000 distinct CDR3 sequences, 9.7% of which show up once; 5.1% is in the top ten. V was trimmed by 0 bases and J by 7 bases, leaving 16 bases between them. This CDR3 contains 15 residues. Germline V gene data show CDR1 as SGDLS and CDR2 as YYNGEE.

The clonotype was recovered from a human donor who donated a stem cell graft to a child with SCID. The chain is built from TRBV9 and TRBJ1-2, with D unresolved. The sequencing here drew on PBMCs from the stem cell graft donor, taken from the stem cell graft. In DNA form, the CDR3 reads TGTGCCAGCAGCGTAGAAATCCGGGCGGTGGGTGGCTACACCTTC. Translation: CASSVEIRAVGGYTF.